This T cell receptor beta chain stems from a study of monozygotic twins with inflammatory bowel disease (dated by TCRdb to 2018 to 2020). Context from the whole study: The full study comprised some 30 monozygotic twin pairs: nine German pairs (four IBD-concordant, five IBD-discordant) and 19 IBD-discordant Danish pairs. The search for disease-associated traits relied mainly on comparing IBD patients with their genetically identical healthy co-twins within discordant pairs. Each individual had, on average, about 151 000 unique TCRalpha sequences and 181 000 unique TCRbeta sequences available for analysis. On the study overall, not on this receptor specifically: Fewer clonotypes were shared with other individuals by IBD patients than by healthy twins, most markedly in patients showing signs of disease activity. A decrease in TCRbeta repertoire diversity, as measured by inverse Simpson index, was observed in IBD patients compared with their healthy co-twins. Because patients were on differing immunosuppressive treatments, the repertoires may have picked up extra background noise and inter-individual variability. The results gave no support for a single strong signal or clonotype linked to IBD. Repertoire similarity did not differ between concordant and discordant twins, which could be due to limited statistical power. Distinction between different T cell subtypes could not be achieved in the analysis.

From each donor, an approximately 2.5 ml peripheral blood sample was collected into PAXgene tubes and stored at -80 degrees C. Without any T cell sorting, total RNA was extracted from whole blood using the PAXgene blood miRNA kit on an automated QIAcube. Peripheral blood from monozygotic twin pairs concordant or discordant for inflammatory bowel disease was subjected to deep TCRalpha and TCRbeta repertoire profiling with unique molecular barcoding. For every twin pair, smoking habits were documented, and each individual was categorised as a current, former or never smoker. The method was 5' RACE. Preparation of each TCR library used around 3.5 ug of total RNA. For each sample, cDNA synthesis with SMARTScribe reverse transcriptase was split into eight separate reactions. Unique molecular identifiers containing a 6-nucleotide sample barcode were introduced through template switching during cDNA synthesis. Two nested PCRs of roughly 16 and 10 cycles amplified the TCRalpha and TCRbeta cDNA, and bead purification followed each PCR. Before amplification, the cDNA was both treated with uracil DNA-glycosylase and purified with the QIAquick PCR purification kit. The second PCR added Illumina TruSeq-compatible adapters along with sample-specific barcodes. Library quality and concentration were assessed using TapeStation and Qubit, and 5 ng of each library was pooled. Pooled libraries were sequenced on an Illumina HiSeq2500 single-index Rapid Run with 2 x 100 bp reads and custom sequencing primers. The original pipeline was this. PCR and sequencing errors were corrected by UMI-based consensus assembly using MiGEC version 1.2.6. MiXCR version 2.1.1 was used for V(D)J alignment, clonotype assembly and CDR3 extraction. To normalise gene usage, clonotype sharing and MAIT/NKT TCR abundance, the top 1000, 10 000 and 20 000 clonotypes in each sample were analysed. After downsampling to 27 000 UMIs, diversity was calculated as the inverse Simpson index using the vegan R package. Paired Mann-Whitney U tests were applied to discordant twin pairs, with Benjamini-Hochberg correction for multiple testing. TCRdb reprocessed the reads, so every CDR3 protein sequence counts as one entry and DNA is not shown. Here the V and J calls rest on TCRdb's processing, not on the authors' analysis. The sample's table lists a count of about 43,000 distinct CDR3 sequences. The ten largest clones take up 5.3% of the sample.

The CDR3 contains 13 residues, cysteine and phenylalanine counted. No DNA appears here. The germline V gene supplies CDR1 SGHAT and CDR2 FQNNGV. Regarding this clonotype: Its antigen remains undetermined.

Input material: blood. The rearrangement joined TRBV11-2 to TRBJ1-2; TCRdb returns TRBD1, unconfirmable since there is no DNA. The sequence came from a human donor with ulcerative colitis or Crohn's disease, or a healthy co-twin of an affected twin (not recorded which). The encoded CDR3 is CASLGEKAQGYTF.